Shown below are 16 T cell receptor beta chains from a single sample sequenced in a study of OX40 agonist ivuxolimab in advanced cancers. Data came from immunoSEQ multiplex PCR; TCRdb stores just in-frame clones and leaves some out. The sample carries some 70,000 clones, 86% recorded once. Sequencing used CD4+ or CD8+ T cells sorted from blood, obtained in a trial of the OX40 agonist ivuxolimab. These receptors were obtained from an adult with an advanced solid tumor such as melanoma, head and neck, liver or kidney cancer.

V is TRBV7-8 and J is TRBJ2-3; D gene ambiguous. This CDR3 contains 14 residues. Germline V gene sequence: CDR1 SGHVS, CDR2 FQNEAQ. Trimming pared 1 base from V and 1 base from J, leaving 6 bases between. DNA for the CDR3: TGTGCCAGCAGCTTAGGGCCAGGCACAGATACGCAGTATTTT. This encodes CASSLGPGTDTQYF.

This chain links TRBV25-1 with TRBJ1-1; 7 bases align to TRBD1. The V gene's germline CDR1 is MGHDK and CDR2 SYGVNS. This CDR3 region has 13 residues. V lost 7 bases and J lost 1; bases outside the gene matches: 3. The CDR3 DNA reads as TGTGCCAGCAAGGGACAGCCGAACACTGAAGCTTTCTTT. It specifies CASKGQPNTEAFF.

CDR3 loop: CASSLVGTGVSNEKLFF. The CDR3 DNA is TGTGCCAGCAGCTTGGTGGGGACAGGGGTGTCTAATGAAAAACTGTTTTTT. The chain carries TRBV5-6 and TRBJ1-4; 10 bases line up with TRBD1. The CDR3 length is 17 residues. The ends lost 0 bases at V and 3 bases at J; junction bases unmatched: 5. Germline V CDR1 and CDR2: SGHDT, YYEEEE. Full variable domain (remainder filled in from reference TRBV5-6 and TRBJ1-4): DAGVTQSPTHLIKTRGQQVTLRCSPKSGHDTVSWYQQALGQGPQFIFQYYEEEERQRGNFPDRFSGHQFPNYSSELNVNALLLGDSALYLCASSLVGTGVSNEKLFFGSGTQLSVL.

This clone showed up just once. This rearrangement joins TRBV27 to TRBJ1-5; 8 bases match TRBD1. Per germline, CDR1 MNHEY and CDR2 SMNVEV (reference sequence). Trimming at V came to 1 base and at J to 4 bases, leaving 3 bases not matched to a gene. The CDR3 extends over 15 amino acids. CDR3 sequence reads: CASSLYQGANQPQHF. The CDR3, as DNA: TGTGCCAGCAGTTTATACCAGGGGGCTAATCAGCCCCAGCATTTT.

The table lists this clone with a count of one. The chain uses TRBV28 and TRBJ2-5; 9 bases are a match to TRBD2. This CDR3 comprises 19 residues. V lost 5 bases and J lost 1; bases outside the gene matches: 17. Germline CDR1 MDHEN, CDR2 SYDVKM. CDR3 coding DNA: TGTGCCAGCAGTACCTCCTCGGGGTTCACTAGCGGGTTCCAAGAGACCCAGTACTTC. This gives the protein CASSTSSGFTSGFQETQYF.

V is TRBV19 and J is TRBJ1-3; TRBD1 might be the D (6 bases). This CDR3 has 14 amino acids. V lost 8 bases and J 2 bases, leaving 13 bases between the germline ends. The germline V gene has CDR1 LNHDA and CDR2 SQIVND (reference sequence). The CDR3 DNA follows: TGTGCCAGTCGTCCGGGGGCAACTGGAAACACCATATATTTT. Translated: CASRPGATGNTIYF.

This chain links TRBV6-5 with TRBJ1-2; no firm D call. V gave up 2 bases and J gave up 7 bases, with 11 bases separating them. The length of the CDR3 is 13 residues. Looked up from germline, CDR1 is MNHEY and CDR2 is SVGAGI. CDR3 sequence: CASSYGRGRGYTF. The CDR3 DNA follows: TGTGCCAGCAGTTACGGGCGGGGTCGTGGCTACACCTTC.

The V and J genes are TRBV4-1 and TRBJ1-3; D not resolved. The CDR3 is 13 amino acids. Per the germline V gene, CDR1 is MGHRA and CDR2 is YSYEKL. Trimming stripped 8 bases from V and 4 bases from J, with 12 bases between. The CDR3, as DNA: TGCGCCAGCGCCGAGGCGAGGGGAAACACCATATATTTT. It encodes CASAEARGNTIYF.

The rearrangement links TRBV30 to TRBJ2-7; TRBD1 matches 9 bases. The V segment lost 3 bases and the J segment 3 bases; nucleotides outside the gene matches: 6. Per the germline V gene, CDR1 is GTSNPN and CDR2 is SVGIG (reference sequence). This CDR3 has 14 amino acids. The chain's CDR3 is CAWSPPDRGYEQYF. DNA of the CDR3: TGTGCCTGGAGCCCACCGGACAGGGGCTACGAGCAGTACTTC.

The CDR3 sequence is CASSSDTKLFF. The DNA of the CDR3 is TGTGCCAGCAGCTCGGACACCAAACTGTTTTTT. The rearrangement links TRBV6-5 to TRBJ1-4, with TRBD1 as a possible D gene (5 bases). Trimming shortened V by 6 bases and J by 11 bases, and 10 bases separated the two germline ends. This CDR3 has 11 amino acids. Germline values: CDR1 MNHEY, CDR2 SVGAGI.

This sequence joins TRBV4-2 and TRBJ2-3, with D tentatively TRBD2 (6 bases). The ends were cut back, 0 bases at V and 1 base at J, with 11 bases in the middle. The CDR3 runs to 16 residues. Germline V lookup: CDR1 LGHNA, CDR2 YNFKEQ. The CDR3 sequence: CASSQDRASGTDTQYF. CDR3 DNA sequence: TGTGCCAGCAGCCAAGATCGTGCTAGCGGCACAGATACGCAGTATTTT.

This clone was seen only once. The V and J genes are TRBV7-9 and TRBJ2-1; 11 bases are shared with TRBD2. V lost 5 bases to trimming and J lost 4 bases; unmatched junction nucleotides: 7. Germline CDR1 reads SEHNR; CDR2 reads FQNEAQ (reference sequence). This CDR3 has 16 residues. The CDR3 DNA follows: TGTGCCAGCAGCCCCCTAGCGGGGGGTTTGTACAATGAGCAGTTCTTC. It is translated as CASSPLAGGLYNEQFF.

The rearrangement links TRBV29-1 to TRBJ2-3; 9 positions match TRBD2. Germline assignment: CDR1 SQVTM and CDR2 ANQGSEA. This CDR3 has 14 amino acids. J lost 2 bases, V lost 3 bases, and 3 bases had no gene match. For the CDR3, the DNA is TGCAGCGTTGATATAGCGGGGGTCACAGATACGCAGTATTTT. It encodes CSVDIAGVTDTQYF.

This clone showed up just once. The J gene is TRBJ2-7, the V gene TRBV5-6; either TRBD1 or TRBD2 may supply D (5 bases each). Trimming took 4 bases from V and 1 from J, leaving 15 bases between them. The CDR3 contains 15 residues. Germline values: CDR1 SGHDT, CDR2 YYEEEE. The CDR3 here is CASSLMGRQSYEQYF. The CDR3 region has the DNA TGTGCCAGCAGCCTTATGGGGAGACAGTCCTACGAGCAGTACTTC.

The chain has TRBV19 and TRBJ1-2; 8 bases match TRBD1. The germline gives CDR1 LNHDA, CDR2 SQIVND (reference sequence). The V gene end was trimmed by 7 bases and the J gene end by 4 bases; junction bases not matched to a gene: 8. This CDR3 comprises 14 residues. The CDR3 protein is CASTDTGQAYGYTF. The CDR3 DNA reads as TGTGCCAGTACTGACACGGGACAGGCCTATGGCTACACCTTC.

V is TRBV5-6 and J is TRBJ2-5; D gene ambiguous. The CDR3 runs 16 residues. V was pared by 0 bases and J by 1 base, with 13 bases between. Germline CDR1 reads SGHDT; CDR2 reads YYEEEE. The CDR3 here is CASSLDYARTQETQYF. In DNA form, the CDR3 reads TGTGCCAGCAGCTTGGATTACGCCCGGACCCAAGAGACCCAGTACTTC.